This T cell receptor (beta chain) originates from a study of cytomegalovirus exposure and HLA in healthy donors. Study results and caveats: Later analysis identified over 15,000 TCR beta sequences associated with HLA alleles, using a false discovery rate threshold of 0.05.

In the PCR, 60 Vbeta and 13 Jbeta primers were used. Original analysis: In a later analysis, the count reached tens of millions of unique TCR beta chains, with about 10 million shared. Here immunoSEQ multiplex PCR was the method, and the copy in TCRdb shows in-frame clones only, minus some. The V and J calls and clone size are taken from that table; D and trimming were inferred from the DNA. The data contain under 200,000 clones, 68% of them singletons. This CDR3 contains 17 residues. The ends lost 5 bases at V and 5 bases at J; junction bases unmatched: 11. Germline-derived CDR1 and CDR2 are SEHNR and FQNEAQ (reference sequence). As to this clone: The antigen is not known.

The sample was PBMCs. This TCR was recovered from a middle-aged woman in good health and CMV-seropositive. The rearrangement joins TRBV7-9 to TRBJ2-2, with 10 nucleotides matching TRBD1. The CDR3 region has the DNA TGTGCCAGCAGCCCACTGCTGGGACAGGGGTCTACCGGGGAGCTGTTTTTT. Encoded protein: CASSPLLGQGSTGELFF.